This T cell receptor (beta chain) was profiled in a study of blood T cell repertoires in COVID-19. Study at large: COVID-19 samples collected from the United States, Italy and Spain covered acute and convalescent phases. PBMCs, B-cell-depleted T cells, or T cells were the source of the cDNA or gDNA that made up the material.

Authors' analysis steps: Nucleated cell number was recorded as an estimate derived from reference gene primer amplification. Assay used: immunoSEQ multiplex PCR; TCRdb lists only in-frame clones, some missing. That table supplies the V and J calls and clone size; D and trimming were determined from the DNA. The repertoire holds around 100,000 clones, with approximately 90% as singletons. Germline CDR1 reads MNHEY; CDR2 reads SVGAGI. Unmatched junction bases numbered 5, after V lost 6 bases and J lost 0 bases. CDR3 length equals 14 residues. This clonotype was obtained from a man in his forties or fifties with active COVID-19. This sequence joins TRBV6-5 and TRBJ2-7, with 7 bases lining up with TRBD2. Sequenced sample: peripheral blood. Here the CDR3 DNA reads TGTGCCAGCAGAATGGGGGGGAGCTCCTACGAGCAGTACTTC. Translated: CASRMGGSSYEQYF.